This entry features one T cell receptor (beta chain) sequence. Its antigen remains unidentified. CD4+ T cells from unexposed donors were obtained before the COVID-19 pandemic (2011-2018). This entry is derived from a study of CD4 T cells in relation to SARS-CoV-2 and coronaviruses. Study-wide findings and caveats: No crossreactivity against non-spike viral proteins was tested here. Each donor contributed either pre-pandemic or post-infection samples, not both. Monoreactive clones expanded significantly more to SARS-CoV-2 than crossreactive clones did. Memory recall responses, not primary responses primed in culture, are what the assay detects.

This table comes from immunoSEQ multiplex PCR, and its TCRdb copy is limited to in-frame clones, with some not included. The sample shows under 70,000 clones, just over 85% of them seen only once. This receptor was identified in a human donor in good health. Sequencing was performed on memory CD4+ T cells from PBMCs.

CDR3 in amino acids: CASSPSGGAKNIQYF. The CDR3 nucleotides are TGTGCCAGCTCACCTTCAGGGGGGGCCAAAAACATTCAGTACTTC. The rearrangement joins TRBV18 to TRBJ2-4; a weak D match, TRBD1 (7 bases). V was trimmed by 3 bases and J by 1 base, leaving 10 bases between them. CDR3 length: 15 residues. Germline CDR1 KGHSH, CDR2 LQKENI.